Listed below are T cell receptor beta chains from one sample, sequenced in a study of shared clonotypes between healthy human individuals. Here immunoSEQ multiplex PCR was the method, and the copy in TCRdb shows in-frame clones only, minus some. The data contain 150,000 to 200,000 clones, 85% to 95% of them seen just once; the ten biggest clones take up around 0.067%. Sample: naive CD4+ T cells sorted from blood. The receptors stem from a woman aged 25 to 39 in good health. Both conserved end residues are part of each CDR3. The D gene is left open where the match is weak. Clone size is not always given. Where it is, it says once, few, many or a class for expanded clones.

j_call v_call d_call clone_size cdr3_nt cdr3_aa
TRBJ2-7 TRBV7-8 TRBD2 NA TGTGCCAGCAGCTTAGGGGTCCCTAGCGGGAGGGTAAGGTCCTACGAGCAGTACTTC CASSLGVPSGRVRSYEQYF
TRBJ2-7 TRBV10-3 NA NA TGTGCCATCAGTGGTGGGGGCACCTACGAGCAGTACTTC CAISGGGTYEQYF
TRBJ2-1 TRBV11-3 TRBD2 NA TGTGCCAGCAGCTTTTCCCTAGCGGGAGATCGGGAGCAGTTCTTC CASSFSLAGDREQFF
TRBJ1-2 TRBV5-1 NA NA TGCGCCAGCAGCTTGGCGAGAGACTATGGCTACACCTTC CASSLARDYGYTF
TRBJ2-7 TRBV28 TRBD1 NA TGTGCCAGCAGTTCCACCGGACAGGGTAATGGCGAGCAGTACTTC CASSSTGQGNGEQYF
TRBJ1-3 TRBV6-5 TRBD1 once TGTGCCAGCCGGGACAGACTCAGTAACACCATATATTTT CASRDRLSNTIYF
TRBJ2-2 TRBV11-2 TRBD2 NA TGTGCCAGCAGCTTAGATCACCGCCTTTTAGCGGGAGATGACACCGGGGAGCTGTTTTTT CASSLDHRLLAGDDTGELFF
TRBJ2-3 TRBV11-3 NA NA TGTGCCAGCAGCTTAGGAAGAGGGACGGGGAGCACAGATACGCAGTATTTT CASSLGRGTGSTDTQYF
TRBJ1-2 TRBV2 NA NA TGTGCCAGCAGTGTCTTCGACGGGAGCTATGGCTACACCTTC CASSVFDGSYGYTF
TRBJ2-1 TRBV18 NA NA TGTGCCAGCTCACTTACTAGTATTACGATCTATGAGCAGTTCTTC CASSLTSITIYEQFF
TRBJ2-1 TRBV7-7 TRBD2 NA TGTGCCAGCAGCTTAGGGACTAGCGGGAACAATGAGCAGTTCTTC CASSLGTSGNNEQFF
TRBJ1-4 TRBV2 NA NA TGTGCCAGCAGTGAGGGGACGGACGAAAAACTGTTTTTT CASSEGTDEKLFF
TRBJ2-3 TRBV5-1 TRBD2 NA TGCGCCAGCAGCTTGAGAACTAGCGGGAACACAGATACGCAGTATTTT CASSLRTSGNTDTQYF
TRBJ1-1 TRBV5-1 NA NA TGCGCCAGCAGTGAGATGAACACTGAAGCTTTCTTT CASSEMNTEAFF
TRBJ2-7 TRBV28 NA NA TGTGCCAGCAGTATGAGCTCCTACGAGCAGTACTTC CASSMSSYEQYF
TRBJ1-2 TRBV28 NA NA TGTGCCAGCAGCTCCGGGCCCGCGTCTGAAACCTTC CASSSGPASETF
TRBJ2-5 TRBV7-3 NA NA TGTGCCAGCAGCTTAAGGGCGGGATATCCCGAGACCCAGTACTTC CASSLRAGYPETQYF
TRBJ1-2 TRBV28 TRBD1 NA TGTGCCAGTAGAGGACAGGGAAGAAACTATGGCTACACCTTC CASRGQGRNYGYTF
TRBJ1-1 TRBV18 NA NA TGTGCCAGCTCACCACAGCAGGGACGGAACACTGAAGCTTTCTTT CASSPQQGRNTEAFF
TRBJ1-4 TRBV19 NA NA TGTGCCAGTTCCCTGAAGGGGCGGTATGCAACTAATGAAAAACTGTTTTTT CASSLKGRYATNEKLFF
TRBJ1-4 TRBV11-1 NA NA TGTGCCAGCAGCTTAACACAACAGGGTCAAGGAGAAAAACTGTTTTTT CASSLTQQGQGEKLFF
TRBJ1-5 TRBV28 NA NA TGTGCCAGCAGTTTCTCTAGGGCAGGCCACAATCAGCCCCAGCATTTT CASSFSRAGHNQPQHF
TRBJ2-5 TRBV6-5 TRBD2 NA TGTGCCAGCAACAGAGCGGGAGGCGGGGAGACCCAGTACTTC CASNRAGGGETQYF
TRBJ2-1 TRBV27 NA NA TGTGCCAGCAGCGGACAGACGGGCAATGAGCAGTTCTTC CASSGQTGNEQFF
TRBJ2-2 TRBV2 TRBD1 NA TGTGCCAGCAGTGACCCCGGGACAGAGGCCGGGGAGCTGTTTTTT CASSDPGTEAGELFF
TRBJ2-1 TRBV7-2 NA once TGTGCCAGCAGCGATTTTGGGCTGAGTGAGCAGTTCTTC CASSDFGLSEQFF
TRBJ2-7 TRBV14 NA NA TGTGCCAGCAGCACCCGCAAGAAGGGGGATTTCTCCTACGAGCAGTACTTC CASSTRKKGDFSYEQYF
TRBJ2-7 TRBV7-2 NA NA TGTGCCAGCAGCTTATTCCAGGGCCCATACAAGGCCTACGAGCAGTACTTC CASSLFQGPYKAYEQYF
TRBJ2-7 TRBV7-8 NA NA TGTGCCAGCAGCGGACCGGGACGCATCTCCTACGAGCAGTACTTC CASSGPGRISYEQYF
TRBJ2-7 TRBV29-1 NA NA TGCAGCGTTGCAGTAGACTCCTACGAGCAGTACTTC CSVAVDSYEQYF
TRBJ2-7 TRBV5-1 NA NA TGCGCCAGCAGCTTGTTTCGTTACACAGACTACGAGCAGTACTTC CASSLFRYTDYEQYF
TRBJ2-7 TRBV28 NA NA TGTGCCAGCATTGGACCATTCTACGAGCAGTACTTC CASIGPFYEQYF
TRBJ1-4 TRBV5-1 TRBD1 once TGCGCCAGCAGTACCGGGACAGGGAAGCCAACTAATGAAAAACTGTTTTTT CASSTGTGKPTNEKLFF
TRBJ2-7 TRBV29-1 TRBD1 NA TGCAGCGTTGCCTGGGACAGGGCCTACGAGCAGTACTTC CSVAWDRAYEQYF
TRBJ2-7 TRBV10-3 NA NA TGTGCCATCAGTGGGCGAGACAGGCTCTACGAGCAGTACTTC CAISGRDRLYEQYF
TRBJ2-5 TRBV7-9 NA NA TGTGCCAGCACTGCCGGAGAGACCCAGTACTTC CASTAGETQYF
TRBJ1-2 TRBV6-6 NA NA TGTGCCAGCAAGGTCTATTTTGGGCCACAGGCTGTAGGCTACACCTTC CASKVYFGPQAVGYTF
TRBJ2-7 TRBV7-2 TRBD2 NA TGTGCCAGCAGCCCCAGCGGGAGGTCCAGGTACGAGCAGTACTTC CASSPSGRSRYEQYF
TRBJ2-7 TRBV28 TRBD2 NA TGTGCCAGCTACTCGGGGGGTTATCTTTACGAGCAGTACTTC CASYSGGYLYEQYF
TRBJ1-1 TRBV2 TRBD1 NA TGTGCCAGCAGGCAGGGGGCGATAACTGAAGCTTTCTTT CASRQGAITEAFF
TRBJ2-7 TRBV7-8 TRBD1 once TGTGCCAGCAGCTTTACAGGGGGCCACGAGCAGTACTTC CASSFTGGHEQYF
TRBJ1-2 TRBV2 NA NA TGTGCCAGCAGTGCTAAGGGATCGGGTGGCTACACCTTC CASSAKGSGGYTF
TRBJ2-6 TRBV6-5 NA NA TGTGCCAGCAGTTACGGCTCCTCTGGGGCCAACGTCCTGACTTTC CASSYGSSGANVLTF
TRBJ1-1 TRBV7-8 NA NA TGTGCCAGCATACCGGGACCGCGACTGAGGGACACTGAAGCTTTCTTT CASIPGPRLRDTEAFF
TRBJ2-7 TRBV7-9 TRBD2 NA TGTGCCAGCAGCCAATTGGTAGCGGGCCCCTTCAACTACGAGCAGTACTTC CASSQLVAGPFNYEQYF
TRBJ1-2 TRBV18 NA NA TGTGCCAGCTCAGAACTACAGGGATCCTATGGCTACACCTTC CASSELQGSYGYTF
TRBJ1-2 TRBV10-3 TRBD1 once TGTGCCATCGGCGGCGGACAGGGGGCTGACTATGGCTACACCTTC CAIGGGQGADYGYTF
TRBJ1-1 TRBV10-3 NA few TGTGCCATCAGTGAATGGGGGAGAAACACTGAAGCTTTCTTT CAISEWGRNTEAFF